The source of this TCR beta chain is a study of blood T cell repertoires in COVID-19. The method was immunoSEQ multiplex PCR; TCRdb's version includes in-frame clones alone and lacks a portion of them. Seen here are 28,000 or so clones, roughly 88% observed once, and the top ten hold roughly a quarter. The V end lost 0 bases, the J end lost 5 bases, and 17 bases lay between the germline ends. Germline CDR1 and CDR2: GTSNPN and SVGIG (reference sequence). The CDR3 spans 15 residues. This chain links TRBV30 with TRBJ2-7, with D perhaps matching TRBD2 (6 bases). The sequencing input was peripheral blood. The TCR was taken from a human donor in a cohort sampled during active COVID-19. The DNA for the CDR3 is TGTGCCTGGAGTGTAGCCCAGGGAGGATATCACGAGCAGTACTTC. Protein sequence: CAWSVAQGGYHEQYF. The variable domain in full, with the rest retrieved from reference TRBV30 and TRBJ2-7, is SQTIHQWPATLVQPVGSPLSLECTVEGTSNPNLYWYRQAAGRGLQLLFYSVGIGQISSEVPQNLSASRPQDRQFILSSKKLLLSDSGFYLCAWSVAQGGYHEQYFGPGTRLTVT.